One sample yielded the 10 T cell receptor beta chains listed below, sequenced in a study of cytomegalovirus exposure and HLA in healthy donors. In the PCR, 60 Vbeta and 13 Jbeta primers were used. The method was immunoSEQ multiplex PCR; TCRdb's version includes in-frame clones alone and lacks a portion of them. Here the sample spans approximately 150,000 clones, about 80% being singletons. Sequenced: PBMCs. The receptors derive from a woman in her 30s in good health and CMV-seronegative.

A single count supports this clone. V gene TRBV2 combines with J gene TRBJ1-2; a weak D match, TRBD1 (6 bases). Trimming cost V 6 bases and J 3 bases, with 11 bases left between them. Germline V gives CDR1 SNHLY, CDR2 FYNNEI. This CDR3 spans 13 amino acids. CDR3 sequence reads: CASRVGGDYGYTF. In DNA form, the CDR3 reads TGTGCCAGCAGGGTAGGGGGGGACTATGGCTACACCTTC.

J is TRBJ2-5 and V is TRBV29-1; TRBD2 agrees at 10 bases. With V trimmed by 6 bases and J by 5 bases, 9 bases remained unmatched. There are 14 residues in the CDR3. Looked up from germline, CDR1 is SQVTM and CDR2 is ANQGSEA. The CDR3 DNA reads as TGCAGCGTGGAAACTAGCGGGGTAATCGAGACCCAGTACTTC. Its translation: CSVETSGVIETQYF.

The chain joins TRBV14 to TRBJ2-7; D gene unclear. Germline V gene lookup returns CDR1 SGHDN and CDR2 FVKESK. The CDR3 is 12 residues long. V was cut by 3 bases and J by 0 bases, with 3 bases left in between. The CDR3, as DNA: TGTGCCAGCAGCCACAGCTCCTACGAGCAGTACTTC. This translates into CASSHSSYEQYF.

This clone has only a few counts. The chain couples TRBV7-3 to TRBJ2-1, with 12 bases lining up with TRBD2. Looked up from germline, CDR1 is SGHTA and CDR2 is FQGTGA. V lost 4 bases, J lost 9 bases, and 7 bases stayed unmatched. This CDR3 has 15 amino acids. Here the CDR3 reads CASSSLAGGPGEQFF. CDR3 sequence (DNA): TGTGCCAGCAGCTCCCTAGCGGGGGGGCCTGGTGAGCAGTTCTTC.

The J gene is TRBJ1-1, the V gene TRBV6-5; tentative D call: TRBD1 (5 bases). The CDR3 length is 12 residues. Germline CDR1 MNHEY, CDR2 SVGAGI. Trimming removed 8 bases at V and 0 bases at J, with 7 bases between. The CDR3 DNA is TGTGCCAGCTCAGGGATGAACACTGAAGCTTTCTTT. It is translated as CASSGMNTEAFF.

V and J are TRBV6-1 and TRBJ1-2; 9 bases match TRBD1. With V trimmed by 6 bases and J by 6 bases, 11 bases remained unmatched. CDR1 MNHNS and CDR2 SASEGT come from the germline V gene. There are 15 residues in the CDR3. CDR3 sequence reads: CASRLSLGTGNGYTF. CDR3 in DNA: TGTGCCAGCAGACTCTCCTTGGGGACAGGGAATGGCTACACCTTC.

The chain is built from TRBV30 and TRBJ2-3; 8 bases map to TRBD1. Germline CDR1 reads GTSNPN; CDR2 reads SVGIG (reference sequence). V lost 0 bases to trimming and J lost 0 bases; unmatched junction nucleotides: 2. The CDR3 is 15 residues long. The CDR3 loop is CAWSVTGGSTDTQYF. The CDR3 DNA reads TGTGCCTGGAGTGTCACAGGGGGTAGCACAGATACGCAGTATTTT.

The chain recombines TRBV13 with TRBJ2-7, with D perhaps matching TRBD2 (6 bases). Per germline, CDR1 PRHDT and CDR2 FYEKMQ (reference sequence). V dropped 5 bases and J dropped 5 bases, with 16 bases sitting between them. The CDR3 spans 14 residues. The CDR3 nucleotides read TGTGCCAGCAGCCCGACGACTAGTTCCCACGAGCAGTACTTC. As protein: CASSPTTSSHEQYF. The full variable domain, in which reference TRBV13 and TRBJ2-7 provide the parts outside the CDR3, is AAGVIQSPRHLIKEKRETATLKCYPIPRHDTVYWYQQGPGQDPQFLISFYEKMQSDKGSIPDRFSAQQFSDYHSELNMSSLELGDSALYFCASSPTTSSHEQYFGPGTRLTVT.

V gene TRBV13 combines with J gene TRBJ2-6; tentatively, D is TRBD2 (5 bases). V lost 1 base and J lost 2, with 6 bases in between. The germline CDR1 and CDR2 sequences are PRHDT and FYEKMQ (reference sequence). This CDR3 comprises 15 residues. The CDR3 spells CASSLDGAGANVLTF. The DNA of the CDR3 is TGTGCCAGCAGCTTAGACGGGGCTGGGGCCAACGTCCTGACTTTC.

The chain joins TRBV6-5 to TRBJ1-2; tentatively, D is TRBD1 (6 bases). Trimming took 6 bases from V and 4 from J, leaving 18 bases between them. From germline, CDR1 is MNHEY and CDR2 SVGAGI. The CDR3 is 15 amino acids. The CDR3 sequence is CASSRGQGPAYGYTF. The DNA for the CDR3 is TGTGCCAGCAGCCGCGGCCAGGGGCCTGCCTATGGCTACACCTTC.